The 9 T cell receptor beta chains below come from one sample, sequenced in a study of control samples from healthy donors and cancer patients. Data came from immunoSEQ multiplex PCR; TCRdb stores just in-frame clones and leaves some out. The sample lists under 200,000 clones, approximately 92% occurring once. Sequencing used blood. These receptor sequences come from a woman aged 55-70 years in good health.

V gene TRBV7-6 combines with J gene TRBJ1-1; D is uncertain. CDR1 and CDR2 (germline): SGHVS, FNYEAQ. The CDR3 is 13 amino acids. V was cut by 2 bases and J by 1 base, with 5 bases left in between. CDR3 protein: CASSLKQNTEAFF. The DNA for the CDR3 is TGTGCCAGCAGCTTAAAACAGAACACTGAAGCTTTCTTT.

The V call is TRBV7-3, the J call TRBJ1-3; weak D call: TRBD1 (6 bases). The V and J ends lost 3 bases and 2 bases respectively, with 8 bases between them. Germline V gene data show CDR1 as SGHTA and CDR2 as FQGTGA. The CDR3 has 14 residues. The CDR3: CASSFAGAGNTIYF. DNA of the CDR3: TGTGCCAGCAGCTTTGCAGGGGCTGGAAACACCATATATTTT.

The chain carries TRBV30 and TRBJ1-1; no definite D call. The CDR3 is 12 residues long. Deletions cut 1 base from V and 4 bases from J, with 7 bases between. The germline V gene has CDR1 GTSNPN and CDR2 SVGIG (reference sequence). The CDR3 region has the DNA TGTGCCTGGAGTGGCCTTCTCACTGAAGCTTTCTTT. Its translation is CAWSGLLTEAFF.

CDR3 DNA sequence: TGTGCCAGCAGTGCCCAGGACACTGAAGCTTTCTTT. The encoded protein is CASSAQDTEAFF. V is TRBV12-3 or TRBV12-4 and J is TRBJ1-1; D call uncertain. Deletions cut 5 bases from V and 3 bases from J, with 7 bases between. There are 12 residues in the CDR3.

This clone has only one observation. V usage is TRBV3-1 (or the pseudogene TRBV3-2) and J usage is TRBJ2-2; D gene ambiguous. The V gene lost 4 bases and the J gene lost 2 bases, with 11 bases spanning the gap. Germline assignment: CDR1 LGHDT and CDR2 YNNKEL (reference sequence). This CDR3 is 15 amino acids long. The CDR3 protein is CASSPRLINTGELFF. In DNA, the CDR3 is TGTGCCAGCAGCCCCAGGCTGATAAACACCGGGGAGCTGTTTTTT.

The gene calls are TRBV6-2 or TRBV6-3 and TRBJ1-2; tentatively, D is TRBD1 (6 bases). With 0 bases removed from V and 4 bases from J, the gap between germline ends came to 12 bases. CDR1 is MNHEY, CDR2 SVGEGT, per germline. This CDR3 comprises 15 residues. CDR3 loop: CASSYSGGAGYGYTF. The CDR3, as DNA: TGTGCCAGCAGTTACTCCGGGGGCGCGGGCTATGGCTACACCTTC.

CDR3 DNA: TGTGCCAGCTCGTTCGAGACAGCCGCGAACTATGGCTACACCTTC. Protein product: CASSFETAANYGYTF. The chain recombines TRBV18 with TRBJ1-2; TRBD1 is a possible D gene (5 bases). Germline V gene sequence: CDR1 KGHSH, CDR2 LQKENI. Trimming took off 6 bases at V and 2 bases at J, with 16 bases between the two ends. The CDR3 runs 15 residues.

The chain joins TRBV6-5 to TRBJ1-6, with D perhaps matching TRBD1 (6 bases). With 2 bases removed from V and 10 bases from J, the gap between germline ends came to 6 bases. The CDR3 length is 12 residues. Germline V gives CDR1 MNHEY, CDR2 SVGAGI. The CDR3 DNA reads as TGTGCCAGCAGTTACGGGGGCTCACCCCTCCACTTT. This sequence encodes CASSYGGSPLHF.

V and J are TRBV6-1 and TRBJ1-2; 10 nucleotides match TRBD1. The V and J ends lost 1 base and 2 bases, in that order; junction bases with no gene match: 1. The germline gives CDR1 MNHNS, CDR2 SASEGT. CDR3 length: 15 amino acids. CDR3 nucleotide sequence: TGTGCCAGCAGTGAAGGACAGGGGGCGAACTATGGCTACACCTTC. Translating it yields CASSEGQGANYGYTF.